This T cell receptor (beta chain) was captured in a study of shared clonotypes between healthy human individuals. The CDR3 covers 15 residues. With V trimmed by 3 bases and J by 5 bases, 7 bases remained unmatched. From germline, CDR1 is LNHDA and CDR2 SQIVND (reference sequence). Clones were read by immunoSEQ multiplex PCR, and TCRdb kept only the in-frame ones, dropping some. This table holds around 510,000 clones, roughly 95% found once. This chain connects TRBV19 to TRBJ2-5; 9 bases match TRBD1. Material for sequencing was naive CD4+ T cells sorted from blood. Noted subset: CD45RA+ positively selected. The receptor's source is a woman aged 30 to 39 in good health. Written as DNA, the CDR3 is TGTGCCAGTAGTATGGGGACAGGGAAAACGGAGACCCAGTACTTC. This gives the protein CASSMGTGKTETQYF.